A selection of T cell receptor beta chains follows, all from one sample in a study of siplizumab effects on memory and regulatory T cells. Libraries were prepared by immunoSEQ multiplex PCR; TCRdb keeps only in-frame clonotypes and omits some of them. This sample carries around 100,000 clones, 80% to 95% of them seen once, and the ten largest clones take 0.85% to 1.3%. The sample comprised CD4+ T cells sorted from blood. The receptors derive from a human donor in good health. Each CDR3 is given with its conserved first and last residue. D genes are given only for firm matches. Not all rows give a size; the values are once, few, many and, for expanded clones, a class.

>NA|TRBJ2-1|NA|TRBV2
CASKEGATSYNEQFF
TGTGCCAGCAAGGAGGGAGCCACCTCCTACAATGAGCAGTTCTTC
>NA|TRBJ1-4|NA|TRBV5-1
CASSSDGFHEKLFF
TGCGCCAGCAGCTCGGACGGGTTCCATGAAAAACTGTTTTTT
>NA|TRBJ1-5|NA|TRBV5-6
CASSFGENQPQHF
TGTGCCAGCAGCTTTGGGGAAAATCAGCCCCAGCATTTT
>NA|TRBJ1-1|TRBD1|TRBV2
CASRAGGYEAFF
TGTGCCAGCAGGGCAGGGGGTTATGAAGCTTTCTTT
>NA|TRBJ2-5|TRBD1|TRBV29-1
CSVDQGARETQYF
TGCAGCGTTGACCAGGGGGCTAGGGAGACCCAGTACTTC
>NA|TRBJ1-3|NA|TRBV6-6
CASVRGASGNTIYF
TGTGCCAGCGTCAGGGGAGCGTCCGGAAACACCATATATTTT
>few|TRBJ2-7|TRBD2|TRBV7-6
CASSLGTSGSYEQYF
TGTGCCAGCAGCTTAGGGACTAGCGGTTCCTACGAGCAGTACTTC
>NA|TRBJ1-1|NA|TRBV10-1
CASSPSGDTEAFF
TGCGCCAGCAGCCCCAGTGGGGACACTGAAGCTTTCTTT
>NA|TRBJ2-2|TRBD2|TRBV2
CASSDSRGRATGELFF
TGTGCCAGCAGTGATAGTCGCGGGAGGGCCACCGGGGAGCTGTTTTTT
>NA|TRBJ2-2|NA|TRBV9
CASSVRGQPTGELFF
TGTGCCAGCAGCGTGAGAGGACAGCCCACCGGGGAGCTGTTTTTT
>NA|TRBJ2-2|NA|TRBV19
CASSIKTNTGELFF
TGTGCCAGTAGTATAAAGACGAACACCGGGGAGCTGTTTTTT
>once|TRBJ2-2|TRBD1|TRBV5-1
CASSHGRGPTNTGELFF
TGCGCCAGCAGCCATGGCAGGGGGCCTACGAACACCGGGGAGCTGTTTTTT
>NA|TRBJ2-7|NA|TRBV9
CASSRTEVYEQYF
TGTGCCAGCAGCCGGACAGAGGTCTACGAGCAGTACTTC
>NA|TRBJ2-6|NA|TRBV14
CASSPGSSGANVLTF
TGTGCCAGCAGCCCCGGGTCTTCTGGGGCCAACGTCCTGACTTTC
>NA|TRBJ1-2|NA|TRBV29-1
CSVGSYTF
TGCAGCGTAGGCAGCTACACCTTC
>NA|TRBJ2-5|TRBD2|TRBV5-1
CASSETSGPQYF
TGCGCCAGCAGCGAGACTAGCGGGCCACAGTACTTC
>NA|TRBJ1-4|NA|TRBV5-1
CASSGGRSNEKLFF
TGCGCCAGCAGCGGGGGACGGAGTAATGAAAAACTGTTTTTT
>NA|TRBJ1-1|NA|TRBV5-6
CASSRASGKRAEAFF
TGTGCCAGCAGCCGAGCCTCAGGGAAGCGGGCTGAAGCTTTCTTT
>NA|TRBJ1-6|TRBD1|TRBV14
CASSREVTGDSPLHF
TGTGCCAGCAGCCGAGAGGTGACAGGGGATTCACCCCTCCACTTT
>NA|TRBJ1-1|NA|TRBV6-5
CASSSAVGSGNTEAFF
TGTGCCAGCAGTTCTGCGGTGGGGAGTGGGAACACTGAAGCTTTCTTT
>NA|TRBJ1-1|TRBD1|TRBV19
CASTADRDRTEAFF
TGTGCCAGTACCGCAGACCGGGACAGAACTGAAGCTTTCTTT
>NA|TRBJ1-4|NA|TRBV2
CASSRIRIDEKLFF
TGTGCCAGCAGTCGGATCAGGATAGATGAAAAACTGTTTTTT
>once|TRBJ2-3|NA|TRBV11-2
CASSFRRPNLGVKPDTQYF
TGTGCCAGCAGCTTTAGAAGACCAAACCTTGGGGTAAAACCAGATACGCAGTATTTT
>NA|TRBJ2-3|TRBD2|TRBV15
CATSRDRLAGTTDTQYF
TGTGCCACCAGCAGAGATAGGCTAGCGGGGACCACAGATACGCAGTATTTT
>NA|TRBJ2-2|TRBD2|TRBV7-9
CASSLAPLPGLANTGELFF
TGTGCCAGCAGCTTAGCGCCACTCCCGGGACTAGCGAACACCGGGGAGCTGTTTTTT
>NA|TRBJ1-2|TRBD1|TRBV6-5
CASSWTGDHNYGYTF
TGTGCCAGCAGTTGGACAGGGGACCATAACTATGGCTACACCTTC
>NA|TRBJ1-1|NA|TRBV30
CAWSSEGTEAFF
TGTGCCTGGAGCTCAGAGGGCACTGAAGCTTTCTTT